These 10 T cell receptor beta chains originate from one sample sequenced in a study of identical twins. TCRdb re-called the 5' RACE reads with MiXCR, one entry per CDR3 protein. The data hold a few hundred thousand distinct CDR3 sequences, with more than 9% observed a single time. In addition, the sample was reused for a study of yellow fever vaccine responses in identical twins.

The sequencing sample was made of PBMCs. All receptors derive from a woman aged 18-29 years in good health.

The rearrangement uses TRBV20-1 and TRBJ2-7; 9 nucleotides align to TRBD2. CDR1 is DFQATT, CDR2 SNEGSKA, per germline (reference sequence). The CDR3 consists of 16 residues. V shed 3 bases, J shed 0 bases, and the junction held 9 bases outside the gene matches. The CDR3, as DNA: TGCAGTGCTAGTTCTAGCGGGACTTCTCGCTCCTACGAGCAGTACTTC. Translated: CSASSSGTSRSYEQYF.

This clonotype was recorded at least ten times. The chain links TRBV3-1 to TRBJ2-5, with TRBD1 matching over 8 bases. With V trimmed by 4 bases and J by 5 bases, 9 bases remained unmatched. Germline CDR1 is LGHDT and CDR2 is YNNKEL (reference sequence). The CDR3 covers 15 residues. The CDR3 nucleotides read TGTGCCAGCAGCCCCGACAGGGGAAGGCAGGAGACCCAGTACTTC. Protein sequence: CASSPDRGRQETQYF.

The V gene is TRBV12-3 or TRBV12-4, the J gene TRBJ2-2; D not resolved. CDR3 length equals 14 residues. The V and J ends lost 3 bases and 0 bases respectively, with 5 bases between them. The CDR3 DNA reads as TGTGCCAGCAGTTTGATGGCGAACACCGGGGAGCTGTTTTTT. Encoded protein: CASSLMANTGELFF.

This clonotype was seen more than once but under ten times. The CDR3, as DNA: TGTGCCAGCGGGGCACTGGGAATGAACACTGAAGCTTTCTTT. Amino acids: CASGALGMNTEAFF. The chain recombines TRBV12-3 or TRBV12-4 with TRBJ1-1; D might be TRBD1 (5 bases). CDR3 length: 14 residues. Trimming cost V 8 bases and J 0 bases, with 13 bases left between them.

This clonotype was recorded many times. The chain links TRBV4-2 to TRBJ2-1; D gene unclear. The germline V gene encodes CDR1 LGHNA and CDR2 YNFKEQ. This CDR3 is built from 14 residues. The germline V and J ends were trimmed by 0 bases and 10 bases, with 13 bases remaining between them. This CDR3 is CASSQDPQVREQFF. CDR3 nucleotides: TGTGCCAGCAGCCAAGATCCCCAGGTGCGCGAGCAGTTCTTC.

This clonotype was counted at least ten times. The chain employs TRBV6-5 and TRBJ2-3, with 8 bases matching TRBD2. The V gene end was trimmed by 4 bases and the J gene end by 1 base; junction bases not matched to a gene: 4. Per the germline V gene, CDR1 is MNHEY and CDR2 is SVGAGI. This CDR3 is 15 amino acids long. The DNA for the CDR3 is TGTGCCAGCAGTTTTGGACTAGCCCGCACAGATACGCAGTATTTT. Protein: CASSFGLARTDTQYF.

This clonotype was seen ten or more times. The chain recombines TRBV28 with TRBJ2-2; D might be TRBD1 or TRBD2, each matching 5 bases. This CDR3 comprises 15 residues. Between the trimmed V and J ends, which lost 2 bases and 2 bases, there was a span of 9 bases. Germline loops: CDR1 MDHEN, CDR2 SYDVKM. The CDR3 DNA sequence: TGTGCCAGCAGTTTAGTCGGGGACAACACCGGGGAGCTGTTTTTT. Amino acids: CASSLVGDNTGELFF. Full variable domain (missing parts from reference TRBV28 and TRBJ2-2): DVKVTQSSRYLVKRTGEKVFLECVQDMDHENMFWYRQDPGLGLRLIYFSYDVKMKEKGDIPEGYSVSREKKERFSLILESASTNQTSMYLCASSLVGDNTGELFFGEGSRLTVL.

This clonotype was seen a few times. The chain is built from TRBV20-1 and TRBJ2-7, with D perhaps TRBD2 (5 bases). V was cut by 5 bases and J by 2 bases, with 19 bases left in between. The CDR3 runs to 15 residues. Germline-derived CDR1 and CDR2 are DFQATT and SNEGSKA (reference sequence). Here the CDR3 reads CSALRLEGVTYEQYF. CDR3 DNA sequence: TGCAGTGCTCTACGACTCGAGGGAGTCACCTACGAGCAGTACTTC.

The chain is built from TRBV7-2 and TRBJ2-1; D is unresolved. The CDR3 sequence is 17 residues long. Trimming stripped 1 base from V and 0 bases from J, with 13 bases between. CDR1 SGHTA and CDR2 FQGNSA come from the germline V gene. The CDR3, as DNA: TGTGCCAGCAGCTTAGAGCGAGCACCGAGCTCCTACAATGAGCAGTTCTTC. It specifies CASSLERAPSSYNEQFF.

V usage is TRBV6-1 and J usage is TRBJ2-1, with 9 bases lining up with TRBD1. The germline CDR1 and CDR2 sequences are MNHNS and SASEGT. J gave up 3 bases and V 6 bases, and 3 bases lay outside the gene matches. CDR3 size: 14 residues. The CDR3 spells CASSTGGGYNEQFF. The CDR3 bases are TGTGCCAGCAGCACAGGGGGCGGCTACAATGAGCAGTTCTTC.